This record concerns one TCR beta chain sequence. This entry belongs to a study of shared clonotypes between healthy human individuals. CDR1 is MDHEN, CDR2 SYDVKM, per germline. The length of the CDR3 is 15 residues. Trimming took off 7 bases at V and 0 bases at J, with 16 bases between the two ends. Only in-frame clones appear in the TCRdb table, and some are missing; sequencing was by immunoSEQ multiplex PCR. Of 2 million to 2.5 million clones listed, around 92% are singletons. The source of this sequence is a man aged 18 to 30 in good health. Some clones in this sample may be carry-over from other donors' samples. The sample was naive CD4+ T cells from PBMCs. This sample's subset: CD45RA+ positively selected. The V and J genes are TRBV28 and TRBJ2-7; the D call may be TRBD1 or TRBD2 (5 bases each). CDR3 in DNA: TGTGCCAGCACCCCCTGGGGGATGAGCTCCTACGAGCAGTACTTC. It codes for CASTPWGMSSYEQYF.